This entry features one T cell receptor (beta chain) sequence. Its antigen is unidentified. This sample also contains other DNA sequences that code for the same CDR3. At the deep level, the assay was run. Sequencing was performed with immunoSEQ multiplex PCR; in TCRdb, only in-frame clones are kept and a portion is missing. Here the sample spans nearly 600,000 clones, roughly 96% being singletons. CDR3 length: 13 residues. Germline V gives CDR1 SGHAT, CDR2 FQNNGV. The V end was cut by 0 bases, the J end by 2 bases, with 5 bases between. The entry originates in a study of shared clonotypes between healthy human individuals. Whole-study findings and limits: Clonotype sharing among donors, it was expected, would be affected by sequencing depth. What rarefaction showed was incomplete sorted-subset sequencing despite large depth.

Selected positively for CCR7 and CD45RO-negative, naive CD8 cells excluded terminally differentiated effector memory CD45RA+ cells. Donors comprised healthy HIV-negative adults lacking recent acute infections or vaccinations. The sample consisted of naive CD8+ T cells sorted from blood. The genes are TRBV11-2 and TRBJ2-7; D remains unclear. This clonotype originated in a woman in her 30s in good health. CDR3 sequence (DNA): TGTGCCAGCAGCTTAGATGGCGCCTACGAGCAGTACTTC. Encoded protein: CASSLDGAYEQYF. Drawing the rest from reference TRBV11-2 and TRBJ2-7, the complete variable domain is EAGVAQSPRYKIIEKRQSVAFWCNPISGHATLYWYQQILGQGPKLLIQFQNNGVVDDSQLPKDRFSAERLKGVDSTLKIQPAKLEDSAVYLCASSLDGAYEQYFGPGTRLTVT.